Included here is one TCR beta chain sequence, with context. The germline gives CDR1 MNHEY, CDR2 SVGEGT. CDR3 length: 13 residues. V lost 2 bases and J lost 7, with 12 bases in between. The sample belongs to a study of blood T cell repertoires in COVID-19. The data were produced by immunoSEQ multiplex PCR, yet TCRdb's version contains in-frame clones alone and is incomplete. The profile shows 99,000 or so clones, 70% to 90% of them singletons. The sequence was obtained from a human donor in a cohort sampled during active COVID-19. The rearrangement joins TRBV6-2 or TRBV6-3 to TRBJ2-7, with TRBD2 as a possible D gene (6 bases). Source material: peripheral blood. CDR3 sequence: CASSYGSRGEQYF. CDR3 sequence (DNA): TGTGCCAGCAGTTACGGGAGCCGGGGGGAGCAGTACTTC.